This T cell receptor (beta chain) was documented in a study of human T cells and chemical hapten exposure. The V end lost 3 bases, the J end lost 5 bases, and 16 bases lay between the germline ends. This CDR3 is 15 amino acids long. The V gene's germline CDR1 is SEHNR and CDR2 FQNEAQ (reference sequence). The table lists this clonotype with a few counts. Its matching antigen is unknown. General study results and limits: Expanded TCRs made up significantly more big CDR3 similarity clusters than controls did.

MiXCR, run by TCRdb on the RACE reads, gives a single entry per CDR3 protein. The data show nearly 350,000 distinct CDR3 sequences, approximately 6.3% seen once. Time point noted: patch test 1, 2 weeks after DPC sensitization. Stated treatment: therapeutic diphenylcyclopropenone sensitization with weekly scalp DPC. Blood, whole and unfractionated, served as the source for total RNA extraction. V gene TRBV7-9 combines with J gene TRBJ2-5, with D perhaps TRBD2 (5 bases). The source of this sequence is a woman younger than 30 with alopecia areata. Some clones in this sample may be carry-over from other donors' samples. The source was whole blood, collected in connection with sensitization to the hapten diphenylcyclopropenone (DPC). This chain's CDR3 is CASSLWTQEGETQYF. The CDR3 DNA is TGTGCCAGCAGCTTGTGGACTCAAGAAGGGGAGACCCAGTACTTC.